This T cell receptor (beta chain) comes out of a study of blood T cell repertoires in COVID-19. V lost 0 bases and J lost 6; bases outside the gene matches: 2. The CDR3 contains 13 residues. The germline gives CDR1 SGDLS, CDR2 YYNGEE. This clone is a singleton in its sample. The data were produced by immunoSEQ multiplex PCR, yet TCRdb's version contains in-frame clones alone and is incomplete. The sample includes more than 200,000 clones, around nine tenths of them seen just once. This TCR came from a woman in her thirties who had recovered from COVID-19. The material sequenced was PBMCs or T cells enriched from blood (not recorded which). The rearrangement joins TRBV9 to TRBJ1-2; 7 nucleotides match TRBD1. The DNA for the CDR3 is TGTGCCAGCAGCGTAGATACAGGGGATGGCTACACCTTC. It codes for CASSVDTGDGYTF.